What follows are 22 T cell receptor beta chains derived from one specimen sequenced in a study of Graves' ophthalmopathy and Graves' hyperthyroidism. As the template, RNA transcripts were used to amplify TCR beta CDR3 regions. The workflow started with a first-round RT-PCR run with HTBI primers and then moved on to a second-round multiplex PCR. TCRdb reprocessed the multiplex PCR reads via MiXCR and lists one record per CDR3 protein. Of over a million distinct CDR3 sequences in the sample, 35% to 40% were seen once. The sequenced sample consisted of peripheral blood or thyroid tissue (not recorded which). The receptor set was obtained from an adult man with Graves' hyperthyroidism.

This clonotype came up many times. CDR3 residues: CSNYRAWNYGYTF. For the CDR3, the DNA is TGCAGTAATTACAGGGCTTGGAACTATGGCTACACCTTC. The chain is built from TRBV20-1 and TRBJ1-2, with D possibly being TRBD1 (6 bases). Trimming pared 8 bases from V and 2 bases from J, leaving 15 bases between. The CDR3 runs to 13 residues. In germline, CDR1 is DFQATT, CDR2 SNEGSKA (reference sequence).

This clonotype was detected many times. V and J are TRBV12-3 or TRBV12-4 and TRBJ1-3, with D perhaps TRBD1 (5 bases). The CDR3 loop spans 13 amino acids. V lost 7 bases, J lost 9 bases, and 16 bases lay in between. In DNA, the CDR3 is TGTGCCAGCAACCTACAGGAGAGGGGCACCATATATTTT. Encoded protein: CASNLQERGTIYF.

This clonotype was observed many times. The chain joins TRBV11-1 to TRBJ2-7; D is undetermined. CDR3 length: 13 amino acids. CDR1 and CDR2 (germline): SGHAT, FQDESV (reference sequence). Deletions cut 0 bases from V and 6 bases from J, with 9 bases between. The chain's CDR3 is CASSLAVDSEQYF. In DNA form, the CDR3 reads TGTGCCAGCAGCTTAGCGGTGGATTCCGAGCAGTACTTC.

A few counts support this clonotype. The chain links TRBV20-1 to TRBJ2-7, with D perhaps matching TRBD2 (6 bases). The CDR3 has 13 amino acids. CDR1 is DFQATT and CDR2 is SNEGSKA in the germline V gene (reference sequence). The germline V and J ends were trimmed by 6 bases and 4 bases, with 16 bases remaining between them. The CDR3 nucleotides read TGCAGTGCCCGGGACTCCACTTTGTACGAGCAGTACTTC. It translates to CSARDSTLYEQYF.

The sample holds one count of this clonotype. The chain carries TRBV3-1 and TRBJ1-4; D is uncertain. There are 15 residues in the CDR3. Germline V lookup: CDR1 LGHDT, CDR2 YNNKEL (reference sequence). Trimming pared 3 bases from V and 0 bases from J, leaving 8 bases between. The CDR3 region is CASSQGTSTNEKLFF. The CDR3 coding sequence is TGTGCCAGCAGCCAGGGCACCTCAACTAATGAAAAACTGTTTTTT.

This clonotype was counted many times. The chain employs TRBV6-5 and TRBJ1-5, with D hard to call. The V end lost 2 bases, the J end lost 7 bases, and 9 bases lay between the germline ends. CDR1 and CDR2 (germline): MNHEY, SVGAGI. The CDR3 contains 13 residues. Written as DNA, the CDR3 is TGTGCCAGCAGTTACAACAGCGAGCAGCCCCAGCATTTT. Translated: CASSYNSEQPQHF.

This clonotype turned up a few times. This chain links TRBV7-6 with TRBJ1-1; D might be TRBD1 (6 bases). Trimming stripped 6 bases from V and 7 bases from J, with 12 bases between. This CDR3 contains 12 residues. Germline V gene lookup returns CDR1 SGHVS and CDR2 FNYEAQ. CDR3 DNA sequence: TGTGCCAGCAGTTTAAAAGGGGGTGAAGCTTTCTTT. Translation: CASSLKGGEAFF.

CDR3 DNA sequence: TGTGCCAGCAGCGTCCTGGGGGACGGAATTTACGAGCAGTACTTC. Translating it yields CASSVLGDGIYEQYF. The chain uses TRBV5-5 and TRBJ2-7; D possibly uses TRBD1 or TRBD2 (5 bases each). Trimming removed 4 bases from V and 4 bases from J, with 18 bases in between. There are 15 residues in the CDR3. CDR1 and CDR2 from the germline V gene are SGHKS and YYEKEE (reference sequence).

This clonotype was counted at least ten times. The J gene is TRBJ2-5, the V gene TRBV7-6; 7 bases agree with TRBD1. Unmatched junction bases numbered 5, after V lost 1 base and J lost 3 bases. The CDR3 has 15 amino acids. Germline loops: CDR1 SGHVS, CDR2 FNYEAQ. CDR3 region: CASSLGQGVEETQYF. DNA of the CDR3: TGTGCCAGCAGCTTAGGCCAGGGGGTGGAAGAGACCCAGTACTTC.

This clonotype was detected ten times or more. This chain uses TRBV29-1 with TRBJ2-5; no firm D call. CDR1 is SQVTM, CDR2 ANQGSEA, per germline. The V end was cut by 4 bases, the J end by 3 bases, with 12 bases between. The CDR3 is 13 amino acids. The CDR3 loop reads CSVGSVAKETQYF. The CDR3 DNA sequence: TGCAGCGTTGGGTCCGTTGCTAAAGAGACCCAGTACTTC.

This clonotype was counted at least ten times. The gene calls are TRBV10-3 and TRBJ1-5; D gene ambiguous. Per the germline V gene, CDR1 is ENHRY and CDR2 is SYGVKD. The CDR3 covers 12 residues. Trimming took 8 bases from V and 1 from J, leaving 6 bases between them. The CDR3 bases are TGTGCCATCGCGGAGAGCAATCAGCCCCAGCATTTT. It is translated as CAIAESNQPQHF.

This rearrangement joins TRBV5-5 to TRBJ1-1; D is perhaps TRBD1 (5 bases). CDR3 length: 13 amino acids. Germline V gives CDR1 SGHKS, CDR2 YYEKEE (reference sequence). The V and J ends lost 0 bases and 8 bases respectively, with 11 bases between them. As DNA, the CDR3 is TGTGCCAGCAGCTTGGTAACAAGGGGAGAAGCTTTCTTT. Translating it yields CASSLVTRGEAFF.

This clonotype appeared many times. The chain has TRBV12-3 or TRBV12-4 and TRBJ1-1; D gene uncertain. Trimming took off 3 bases at V and 10 bases at J, with 9 bases between the two ends. There are 11 residues in the CDR3. In nucleotides, the CDR3 is TGTGCCAGCAGTTTTGGAAGAGGAGCTTTCTTT. Its translation: CASSFGRGAFF.

This clonotype came up many times. The chain recombines TRBV15 with TRBJ2-5; 7 positions agree with TRBD2. Trimming took 5 bases from V and 1 from J; bases not matched to a gene: 7. CDR1 LNHNV and CDR2 YYDKDF come from the germline V gene (reference sequence). This CDR3 has 15 residues. CDR3 in amino acids: CATSLRRGVQETQYF. As DNA, the CDR3 is TGTGCCACCAGCCTACGTCGGGGGGTCCAAGAGACCCAGTACTTC.

This sequence joins TRBV7-2 and TRBJ2-7; 10 bases map to TRBD1. The trim removed 5 bases at V and 2 bases at J, leaving 15 bases unmatched. The CDR3 length is 18 residues. Germline V gene lookup returns CDR1 SGHTA and CDR2 FQGNSA. The CDR3 coding sequence is TGTGCCAGCAGCCCCGCTCGGCCGGGACAGGGGAGCCCCTACGAGCAGTACTTC. It encodes CASSPARPGQGSPYEQYF.

The sample holds many counts of this clonotype. The J gene is TRBJ1-1, the V gene TRBV29-1, with unresolved D. CDR3 size: 11 residues. The V gene's germline CDR1 is SQVTM and CDR2 ANQGSEA. V lost 5 bases to trimming and J lost 6 bases, with 10 bases between them. CDR3 nucleotides: TGCAGCGTTCTAAAGGGCGCTGAAGCTTTCTTT. This translates into CSVLKGAEAFF. Drawing the rest from reference TRBV29-1 and TRBJ1-1, the complete variable domain is SAVISQKPSRDICQRGTSLTIQCQVDSQVTMMFWYRQQPGQSLTLIATANQGSEATYESGFVIDKFPISRPNLTFSTLTVSNMSPEDSSIYLCSVLKGAEAFFGQGTRLTVV.

This clonotype was detected ten times or more. This chain connects TRBV12-3 or TRBV12-4 to TRBJ1-2; D unclear. The CDR3 extends over 12 amino acids. Trimming left V 5 bases short and J 2 bases short, with 6 bases between. Here the CDR3 reads CASSQRNYGYTF. In nucleotides, the CDR3 is TGTGCCAGCAGTCAGCGGAACTATGGCTACACCTTC.

This clonotype was counted at least ten times. CDR3: CASSTSEKLFF. The CDR3 bases are TGTGCCAGCAGTACGTCAGAAAAACTGTTTTTT. The rearrangement uses TRBV12-3 or TRBV12-4 and TRBJ1-4; no clear D gene. With 5 bases removed from V and 8 bases from J, the gap between germline ends came to 6 bases. The CDR3 is made up of 11 amino acids.

V gene TRBV7-6 combines with J gene TRBJ2-5, with 11 bases identical to TRBD2. CDR1 is SGHVS and CDR2 is FNYEAQ in the germline V gene. The CDR3 is made up of 16 amino acids. J gave up 5 bases and V 5 bases, and 10 bases lay outside the gene matches. CDR3 protein: CASSPPRLAGGETQYF. CDR3 DNA: TGTGCCAGCAGCCCTCCCCGGCTAGCGGGAGGCGAGACCCAGTACTTC. Supplemented by reference TRBV7-6 and TRBJ2-5, the full variable domain reads GAGVSQSPRYKVTKRGQDVALRCDPISGHVSLYWYRQALGQGPEFLTYFNYEAQQDKSGLPNDRFSAERPEGSISTLTIQRTEQRDSAMYRCASSPPRLAGGETQYFGPGTRLLVL.

This clonotype was detected ten times or more. The gene calls are TRBV7-2 and TRBJ2-7, with 13 bases matching TRBD2. There are 15 residues in the CDR3. Germline V gives CDR1 SGHTA, CDR2 FQGNSA. V gave up 1 base and J gave up 9 bases; unmatched junction bases: 6. The CDR3 loop is CASSLELAGGPRQYF. The CDR3 DNA sequence: TGTGCCAGCAGCTTAGAACTAGCGGGAGGGCCAAGGCAGTACTTC.

This sequence joins TRBV11-2 and TRBJ1-2; D remains unclear. V shed 5 bases and J shed 8 bases, with 12 bases lying between them. The length of the CDR3 is 12 residues. Germline CDR1 SGHAT, CDR2 FQNNGV. CDR3 in amino acids: CASSPLRWGYTF. CDR3 nucleotides: TGTGCCAGCAGCCCCTTAAGGTGGGGCTACACCTTC.

This chain connects TRBV10-3 to TRBJ2-7, with 8 bases aligning to TRBD1. This CDR3 spans 12 amino acids. V gave up 10 bases and J gave up 1 base; unmatched junction bases: 3. Germline-derived CDR1 and CDR2 are ENHRY and SYGVKD. As DNA, the CDR3 is TGTGCCACGTGGACAGGGTCCTACGAGCAGTACTTC. This encodes CATWTGSYEQYF.